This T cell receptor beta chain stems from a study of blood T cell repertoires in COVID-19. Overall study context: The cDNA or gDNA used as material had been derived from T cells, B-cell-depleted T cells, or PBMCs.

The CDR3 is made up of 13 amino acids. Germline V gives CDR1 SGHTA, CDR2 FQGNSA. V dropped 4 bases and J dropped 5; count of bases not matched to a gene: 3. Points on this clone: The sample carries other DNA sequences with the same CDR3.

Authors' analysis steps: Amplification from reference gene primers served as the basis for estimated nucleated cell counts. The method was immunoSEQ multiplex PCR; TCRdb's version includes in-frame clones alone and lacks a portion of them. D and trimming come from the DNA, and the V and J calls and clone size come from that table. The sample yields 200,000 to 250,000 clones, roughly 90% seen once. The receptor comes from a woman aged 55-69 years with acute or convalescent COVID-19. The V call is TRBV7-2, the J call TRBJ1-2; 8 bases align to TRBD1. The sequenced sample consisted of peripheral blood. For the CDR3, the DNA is TGTGCCAGCAGCTCGGACAGGGCTTATGGCTACACCTTC. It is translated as CASSSDRAYGYTF.